Following are 18 T cell receptor beta chains from one sample sequenced in a study of monozygotic twins with inflammatory bowel disease. TCRdb re-called the 5' RACE reads, yielding one record per CDR3 amino acid sequence without DNA. There are around 210,000 distinct CDR3 sequences in the sample, with around 7.6% held by the top ten. Source material: blood. These receptors all stem from a human donor with ulcerative colitis or Crohn's disease, or a healthy co-twin of an affected twin (not recorded which).

V usage is TRBV9 and J usage is TRBJ2-1; TCRdb's D gene call, TRBD1, goes unchecked for lack of DNA. CDR1 SGDLS and CDR2 YYNGEE come from the germline V gene. The CDR3 has 15 amino acids. The CDR3 loop is CASSGRGQGDNEQFF.

The chain joins TRBV6-2 or TRBV6-3 to TRBJ1-6. The CDR3 has 15 amino acids. From germline, CDR1 is MNHEY and CDR2 SVGEGT. The chain's CDR3 is CASTSTGFDNSPLHF.

The chain carries TRBV7-2 and TRBJ2-1; TCRdb gives TRBD2 as the D gene, but with no DNA this cannot be confirmed. Germline CDR1 is SGHTA and CDR2 is FQGNSA. This CDR3 is 15 amino acids long. CDR3: CASSSALAGINEQFF.

V is TRBV5-4 and J is TRBJ2-3; TCRdb outputs TRBD2, but without DNA this stays unchecked. This CDR3 is built from 21 residues. Germline V CDR1 and CDR2: SGHNT, YYREEE (reference sequence). CDR3 in amino acids: CASSLRLAAKVVIRSTDTQYF.

The genes are TRBV5-1 and TRBJ1-1. The CDR3 runs to 15 residues. Per the germline V gene, CDR1 is SGHRS and CDR2 is YFSETQ. The chain's CDR3 is CASSLDPGTNTEAFF.

The rearrangement links TRBV9 to TRBJ1-1; TCRdb picks TRBD1, but there is no DNA to check that call. The V gene's germline CDR1 is SGDLS and CDR2 YYNGEE. The CDR3 spans 14 residues. The CDR3 here is CASSVGAMNTEAFF.

The genes are TRBV7-2 and TRBJ1-1. In germline, CDR1 is SGHTA, CDR2 FQGNSA. The CDR3 runs 15 residues. The CDR3 sequence is CASSFLPRLSTEAFF.

The J gene is TRBJ2-2, the V gene TRBV29-1; the TRBD1 assignment by TCRdb is unverifiable without DNA. There are 15 residues in the CDR3. Germline values: CDR1 SQVTM, CDR2 ANQGSEA. This chain's CDR3 is CSVQDTRRSTGELFF.

V gene TRBV5-5 combines with J gene TRBJ2-1; without DNA, the TCRdb call of TRBD1 cannot be checked. This CDR3 has 14 residues. Per the germline V gene, CDR1 is SGHKS and CDR2 is YYEKEE (reference sequence). The CDR3: CASSGYSGYNEQFF. The full variable domain, with the rest looked up from reference TRBV5-5 and TRBJ2-1, is DAGVTQSPTHLIKTRGQQVTLRCSPISGHKSVSWYQQVLGQGPQFIFQYYEKEERGRGNFPDRFSARQFPNYSSELNVNALLLGDSALYLCASSGYSGYNEQFFGPGTRLTVL.

The chain has TRBV7-8 and TRBJ2-1; TCRdb proposes TRBD1, but this gene call is untestable without DNA. CDR3 size: 19 residues. The germline V gene has CDR1 SGHVS and CDR2 FQNEAQ. CDR3 loop: CASSLGGGIGGAGLNEQFF.

V and J are TRBV2 and TRBJ1-1; without DNA, the TCRdb call of TRBD1 cannot be checked. This CDR3 is built from 13 residues. Germline CDR1 reads SNHLY; CDR2 reads FYNNEI. The CDR3 spells CAGKLGRGTEAFF. The entire variable domain, with the rest obtained from reference TRBV2 and TRBJ1-1, is as follows: EPEVTQTPSHQVTQMGQEVILRCVPISNHLYFYWYRQILGQKVEFLVSFYNNEISEKSEIFDDQFSVERPDGSNFTLKIRSTKLEDSAMYFCAGKLGRGTEAFFGQGTRLTVV.

The chain combines TRBV5-1 with TRBJ2-1; the TRBD1 assignment by TCRdb is unverifiable without DNA. This CDR3 region has 15 residues. Germline V gene lookup returns CDR1 SGHRS and CDR2 YFSETQ. CDR3 amino acids: CASSYHGTDHNEQFF.

The chain has TRBV12-3 or TRBV12-4 and TRBJ2-7; TCRdb indicates TRBD2, and absent DNA this call remains unverified. CDR3 length: 14 amino acids. The CDR3 reads CASRPRGTNYEQYF.

The chain uses TRBV18 and TRBJ2-2; as DNA is missing, the TRBD1 call by TCRdb cannot be tested. This CDR3 has 15 amino acids. Germline-derived CDR1 and CDR2 are KGHSH and LQKENI. This CDR3 is CASSSGRGGTGELFF.

V is TRBV5-1 and J is TRBJ2-1; TCRdb designates TRBD2, a call that cannot be tested without DNA. This CDR3 is 16 amino acids long. Germline V lookup: CDR1 SGHRS, CDR2 YFSETQ. CDR3 sequence: CASSLGASQYLNEQFF.

The J gene is TRBJ2-1, the V gene TRBV15. The germline V gene encodes CDR1 LNHNV and CDR2 YYDKDF (reference sequence). CDR3 size: 14 residues. The CDR3 loop reads CATRAMGLNNEQFF.

The V call is TRBV12-5, the J call TRBJ2-7; absent DNA, TCRdb's TRBD1 call cannot be checked. CDR1 and CDR2 from the germline V gene are LGHNT and FRNRAP. This CDR3 has 16 residues. CDR3 loop: CASTLLVQAPLGEQYF.

The chain links TRBV7-2 to TRBJ2-1; TCRdb gives TRBD2 as the D gene, but with no DNA this cannot be confirmed. The CDR3 is 14 amino acids. Per germline, CDR1 SGHTA and CDR2 FQGNSA. The CDR3 region is CASSLNWEWEGQFF.